The rows below give T cell receptor beta chains drawn from one sample of a study of cytomegalovirus exposure and HLA in healthy donors. The data were produced by immunoSEQ multiplex PCR, yet TCRdb's version contains in-frame clones alone and is incomplete. The top ten hold 13% to 15% of the sample, which has about 190,000 clones, 75% to 85% seen once. The material sequenced was PBMCs. The receptors were gathered from a woman in her twenties or thirties in good health and CMV-seropositive. Each CDR3 is given with its conserved first and last residue. D genes are given only for firm matches. The size entry is marked missing in some rows and otherwise reads once, few, many or a size class.

j_call,clone_size,d_call,v_call,cdr3_nt,cdr3_aa
TRBJ1-4,NA,NA,TRBV28,TGTGCCAGCAGTTTCCCCCTGGGGGCCGCAAATGAAAAACTGTTTTTT,CASSFPLGAANEKLFF
TRBJ2-3,NA,TRBD1,TRBV30,TGTGCCTGGAGTGTAATAGGGGGCGGCACAGATACGCAGTATTTT,CAWSVIGGGTDTQYF
TRBJ1-5,NA,TRBD1,TRBV7-9,TGTGCCAGCAGCCCCACCACAGGGGGACATCAGCCCCAGCATTTT,CASSPTTGGHQPQHF
TRBJ1-4,NA,NA,TRBV29-1,TGCAGCGTTGAAGTTGGCCAGGGGACTAATGAAAAACTGTTTTTT,CSVEVGQGTNEKLFF
TRBJ2-7,NA,TRBD2,TRBV4-1,TGCGCCAGCAGCCAACTAGCGGGGGGTTCCTACGAGCAGTACTTC,CASSQLAGGSYEQYF
TRBJ1-1,NA,NA,TRBV7-2,TGTGCCAGCAGCCGGCCGAAGGGGGAGACTGAAGCTTTCTTT,CASSRPKGETEAFF
TRBJ2-3,NA,TRBD2,TRBV11-3,TGTGCCAGCAGCTTACTAGCGGTCGATACGCAGTATTTT,CASSLLAVDTQYF
TRBJ2-7,NA,NA,TRBV7-9,TGTGCCAGCAGCCTCCATCTGAACAACGAGCAGTACTTC,CASSLHLNNEQYF
TRBJ1-3,NA,TRBD1,TRBV10-3,TGTGCCATCAGTGCCGGGACAGCCTCTGGAAACACCATATATTTT,CAISAGTASGNTIYF
TRBJ2-7,once,TRBD2,TRBV27,TGTGCCAGCAGCACGGGGGGCGAGCAGTACTTC,CASSTGGEQYF
TRBJ2-1,once,TRBD1,TRBV28,TGTGCCAGCAGTTATACAGGGGTGGAGCAGTTCTTC,CASSYTGVEQFF
TRBJ2-6,NA,NA,TRBV7-8,TGTGCCAGCAGCTTAAACATGGTGAAACAGGGTAAAGAGGAGACTGGGGCCAACGTCCTGACTTTC,CASSLNMVKQGKEETGANVLTF
TRBJ2-7,NA,NA,TRBV14,TGTGCCAGCAGCCAAAGCGAATTCCCTTACGAGCAGTACTTC,CASSQSEFPYEQYF
TRBJ2-1,NA,NA,TRBV9,TGTGCCAGCAGCGTAACGGGAGCGACACTTTACAATGAGCAGTTCTTC,CASSVTGATLYNEQFF
TRBJ2-5,NA,NA,TRBV5-1,TGCGCCAGCAGCTTACAGGAGTTTAGGCAGACCCAGTACTTC,CASSLQEFRQTQYF
TRBJ1-4,NA,NA,TRBV2,TGTGCCAGCAACGGTCAGGGCGGCGAAAAACTGTTTTTT,CASNGQGGEKLFF
TRBJ2-7,NA,TRBD2,TRBV4-2,TGTGCCAGCAGCCAAGAGGCTAGCGGGAGAAGGGAGCAGTACTTC,CASSQEASGRREQYF
TRBJ1-3,few,NA,TRBV20-1,TGCAGTCCCCGGGGGGGAAACACCATATATTTT,CSPRGGNTIYF
TRBJ2-1,NA,NA,TRBV5-4,TGTGCCAGCAGCCCCCTTGCACAGTCAATCAATGAGCAGTTCTTC,CASSPLAQSINEQFF
TRBJ1-1,NA,NA,TRBV7-8,TGTGCCAGCAGCTTGGGGCTTCGGGGGACTGAAGCTTTCTTT,CASSLGLRGTEAFF
TRBJ2-5,few,TRBD2,TRBV6-6,TGTGCCAGCAGTTCACCGACTAGCTGGGAGACCCAGTACTTC,CASSSPTSWETQYF
TRBJ2-7,NA,NA,TRBV7-2,TGTGCCAGCAGCCTGAGACAGGACGGCTACGAGCAGTACTTC,CASSLRQDGYEQYF
TRBJ2-1,few,TRBD2,TRBV5-1,TGCGCCAGCAGCTTGGGGGTGTTAGCGGGGGCCTACAATGAGCAGTTCTTC,CASSLGVLAGAYNEQFF
TRBJ2-3,NA,TRBD1,TRBV29-1,TGCAGCGTAAGGACAGGGGCCATCACAGATACGCAGTATTTT,CSVRTGAITDTQYF
TRBJ2-3,few,NA,TRBV5-8,TGTGCCAGCAGCGCGGGAGGGGACAGGGGATCAGATACGCAGTATTTT,CASSAGGDRGSDTQYF
TRBJ1-1,once,NA,TRBV5-8,TGTGCCAGCAGCTTGGCCGGTTTCCAAGCTTTCTTT,CASSLAGFQAFF
TRBJ2-4,NA,NA,TRBV7-2,TGTGCCAGCAGCTTATTCCTAGATGAAGCCAAAAACATTCAGTACTTC,CASSLFLDEAKNIQYF
TRBJ1-2,few,NA,TRBV28,TGTGCCAGCAGTTTAGCAACAGGGTGGTATGGCTACACCTTC,CASSLATGWYGYTF
TRBJ2-7,NA,TRBD1,TRBV7-9,TGTGCCAGCAGGAGAAGGGGGCTCGGGGAGCAGTACTTC,CASRRRGLGEQYF
TRBJ2-1,NA,TRBD1,TRBV18,TGTGCCAGCTCACCGCCGACAGGGGTCGGTCGGAATGAGCAGTTCTTC,CASSPPTGVGRNEQFF
TRBJ2-3,few,NA,TRBV10-3,TGTGCCATCCGGAGCGGGCCAACAGATGATACGCAGTATTTT,CAIRSGPTDDTQYF
TRBJ2-2,NA,NA,TRBV5-1,TGCGCCAGCAGCTTTACAATCACCACCGGGGAGCTGTTTTTT,CASSFTITTGELFF
TRBJ1-2,NA,NA,TRBV5-4,TGTGCCAGCAGCGGGGGCGAGTTAGGGTTAGATGGCTACACCTTC,CASSGGELGLDGYTF
TRBJ2-5,few,NA,TRBV7-9,TGTGCCAGCAGCCGCCAGTCTAGCGAGGTAGAGACCCAGTACTTC,CASSRQSSEVETQYF
TRBJ1-2,few,TRBD1,TRBV9,TGTGCCAGCAGCGAGGGACAGGGGACATCTAACTATGGCTACACCTTC,CASSEGQGTSNYGYTF
TRBJ1-1,NA,NA,TRBV7-9,TGTGCCAGCAGCCCCCCGACACGCATGAACACTGAAGCTTTCTTT,CASSPPTRMNTEAFF
TRBJ1-2,NA,TRBD1,TRBV6-5,TGTGCCAGCAGTTACTCGACAGGGATAGAAGGCTATGGCTACACCTTC,CASSYSTGIEGYGYTF
TRBJ1-5,NA,NA,TRBV27,TGTGCCAGCAGCCCCTTGGGGGCGGCGGGGGGCAATCAGCCCCAGCATTTT,CASSPLGAAGGNQPQHF
TRBJ2-7,NA,TRBD1,TRBV6-5,TGTGCCAGCAGTTCCCGGGACAGCTCCTACGAGCAGTACTTC,CASSSRDSSYEQYF
TRBJ2-7,once,NA,TRBV7-6,TGTGCCAGCAGCCCAGTGGGAGCCCTCTACGAGCAGTACTTC,CASSPVGALYEQYF
TRBJ2-3,NA,TRBD2,TRBV27,TGTGCCAGCATGGACGGGGAGGGAGATACGCAGTATTTT,CASMDGEGDTQYF
TRBJ1-5,NA,TRBD1,TRBV12-5,TGTGCTAGTGGTTTGTCCGTACCCCCCGGGACAGGGTGGAAGGTGCCCCAGCATTTT,CASGLSVPPGTGWKVPQHF
TRBJ1-5,NA,NA,TRBV19,TGTGCCAGTAGTATAGGAGGCAATCAGCCCCAGCATTTT,CASSIGGNQPQHF
TRBJ2-1,NA,TRBD1,TRBV19,TGTGCCAGTAGCAACCGGCCGGGACAGGTGACCAATGAGCAGTTCTTC,CASSNRPGQVTNEQFF
TRBJ2-1,NA,TRBD1,TRBV7-3,TGTGCCAGCAGCTTAAACAGGGGGAATGAGCAGTTCTTC,CASSLNRGNEQFF
TRBJ2-1,once,NA,TRBV6-6,TGTGCCAGCAGGGGGCTGGCCCTCAAGGGGGATGAGCAGTTCTTC,CASRGLALKGDEQFF
TRBJ1-1,NA,TRBD1,TRBV11-2,TGTGCCAGCAGCCCGAGGACAGGGCCCAACACTGAAGCTTTCTTT,CASSPRTGPNTEAFF
TRBJ1-1,NA,NA,TRBV6-5,TGTGCCAGCGGACTCGGGGGGAACACTGAAGCTTTCTTT,CASGLGGNTEAFF
TRBJ2-1,once,NA,TRBV2,TGTGCCAGCACCCCGGACCGGGGTTCCTACAATGAGCAGTTCTTC,CASTPDRGSYNEQFF